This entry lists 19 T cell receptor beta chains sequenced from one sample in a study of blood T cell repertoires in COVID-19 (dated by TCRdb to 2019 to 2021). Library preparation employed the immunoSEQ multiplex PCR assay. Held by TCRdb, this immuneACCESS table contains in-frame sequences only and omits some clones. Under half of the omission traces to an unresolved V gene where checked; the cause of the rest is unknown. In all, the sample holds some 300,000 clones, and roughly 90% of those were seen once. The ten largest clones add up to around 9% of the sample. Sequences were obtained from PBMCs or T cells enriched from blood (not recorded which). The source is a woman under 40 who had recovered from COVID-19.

The CDR3 coding sequence is TGCAGCCACACGACTAGCGGGAACCCGGTGACCCAGTACTTC. It translates to CSHTTSGNPVTQYF. This chain joins TRBV29-1 and TRBJ2-5; 11 nucleotides match TRBD2. V shed 8 bases, J shed 7 bases, and the junction held 12 bases outside the gene matches. Germline CDR1 and CDR2: SQVTM and ANQGSEA. This CDR3 is built from 14 residues.

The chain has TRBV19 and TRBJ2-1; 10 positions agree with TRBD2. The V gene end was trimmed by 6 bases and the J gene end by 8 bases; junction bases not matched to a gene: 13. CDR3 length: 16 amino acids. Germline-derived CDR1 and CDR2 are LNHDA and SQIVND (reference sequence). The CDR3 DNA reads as TGTGCCAGTAGCGATACCATAGCGGGAGGTAGGCATGAGCAGTTCTTC. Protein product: CASSDTIAGGRHEQFF. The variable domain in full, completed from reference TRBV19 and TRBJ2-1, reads DGGITQSPKYLFRKEGQNVTLSCEQNLNHDAMYWYRQDPGQGLRLIYYSQIVNDFQKGDIAEGYSVSREKKESFPLTVTSAQKNPTAFYLCASSDTIAGGRHEQFFGPGTRLTVL.

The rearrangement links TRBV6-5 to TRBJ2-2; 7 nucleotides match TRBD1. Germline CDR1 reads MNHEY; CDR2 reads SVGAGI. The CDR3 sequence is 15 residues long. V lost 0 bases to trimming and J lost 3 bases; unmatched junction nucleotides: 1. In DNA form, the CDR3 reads TGTGCCAGCAGTTACTCGAGGGGGCACACCGGGGAGCTGTTTTTT. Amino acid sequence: CASSYSRGHTGELFF.

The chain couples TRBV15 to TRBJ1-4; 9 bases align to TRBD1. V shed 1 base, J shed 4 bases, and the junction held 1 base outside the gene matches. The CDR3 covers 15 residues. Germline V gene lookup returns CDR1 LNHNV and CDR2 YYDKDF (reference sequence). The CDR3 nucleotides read TGTGCCACCAGCAGAGGGGACAGGGATAATGAAAAACTGTTTTTT. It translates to CATSRGDRDNEKLFF.

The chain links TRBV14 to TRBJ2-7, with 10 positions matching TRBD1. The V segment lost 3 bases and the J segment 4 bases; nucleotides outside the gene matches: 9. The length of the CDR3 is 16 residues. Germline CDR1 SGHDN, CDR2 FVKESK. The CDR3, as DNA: TGTGCCAGCAGCCAGGGCGACAGGGGGCTAGCGTACGAGCAGTACTTC. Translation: CASSQGDRGLAYEQYF.

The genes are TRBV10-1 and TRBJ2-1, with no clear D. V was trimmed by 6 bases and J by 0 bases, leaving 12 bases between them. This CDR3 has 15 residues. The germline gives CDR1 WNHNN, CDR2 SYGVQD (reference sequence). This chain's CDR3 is CASSHSSLSYNEQFF. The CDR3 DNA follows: TGCGCCAGCAGCCATAGCTCTCTCTCCTACAATGAGCAGTTCTTC.

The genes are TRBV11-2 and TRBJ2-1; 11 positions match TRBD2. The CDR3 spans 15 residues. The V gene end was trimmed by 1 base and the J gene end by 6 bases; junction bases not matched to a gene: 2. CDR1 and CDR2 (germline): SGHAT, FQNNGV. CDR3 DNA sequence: TGTGCCAGCAGCTTAGGACTAGCGGGATCCAATGAGCAGTTCTTC. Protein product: CASSLGLAGSNEQFF.

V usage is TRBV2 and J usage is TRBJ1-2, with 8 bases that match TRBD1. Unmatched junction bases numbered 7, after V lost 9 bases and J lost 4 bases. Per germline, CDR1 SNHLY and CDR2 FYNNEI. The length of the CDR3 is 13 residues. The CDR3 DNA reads TGTGCCAGTTCAGGGGGCCGAGGCTATGGCTACACCTTC. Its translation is CASSGGRGYGYTF.

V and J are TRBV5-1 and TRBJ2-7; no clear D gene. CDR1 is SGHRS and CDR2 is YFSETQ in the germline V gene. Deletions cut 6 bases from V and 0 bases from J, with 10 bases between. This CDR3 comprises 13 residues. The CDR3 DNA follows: TGCGCCAGCACTAAAACTTACTCCTACGAGCAGTACTTC. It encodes CASTKTYSYEQYF.

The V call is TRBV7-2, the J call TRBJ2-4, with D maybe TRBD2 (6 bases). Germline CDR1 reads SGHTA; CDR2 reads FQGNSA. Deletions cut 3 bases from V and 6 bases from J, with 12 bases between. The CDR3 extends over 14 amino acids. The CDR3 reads CASSFATSANIQYF. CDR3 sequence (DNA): TGTGCCAGCAGCTTTGCGACTAGTGCAAACATTCAGTACTTC.

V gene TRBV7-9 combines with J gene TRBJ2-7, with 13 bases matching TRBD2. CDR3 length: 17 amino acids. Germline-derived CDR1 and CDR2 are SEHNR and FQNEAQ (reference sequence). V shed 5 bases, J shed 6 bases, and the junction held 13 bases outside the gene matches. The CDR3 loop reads CASSPKGLAGPPAEQYF. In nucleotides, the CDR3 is TGTGCCAGCAGCCCTAAGGGACTAGCGGGACCCCCCGCCGAGCAGTACTTC. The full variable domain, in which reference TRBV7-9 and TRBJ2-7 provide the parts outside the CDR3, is DTGVSQNPRHKITKRGQNVTFRCDPISEHNRLYWYRQTLGQGPEFLTYFQNEAQLEKSRLLSDRFSAERPKGSFSTLEIQRTEQGDSAMYLCASSPKGLAGPPAEQYFGPGTRLTVT.

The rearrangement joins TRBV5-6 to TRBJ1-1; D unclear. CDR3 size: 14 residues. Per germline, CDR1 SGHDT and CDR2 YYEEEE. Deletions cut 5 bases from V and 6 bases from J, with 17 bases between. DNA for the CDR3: TGTGCCAGCAGTGAAGAGATCGGGGTTTCTGAAGCTTTCTTT. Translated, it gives CASSEEIGVSEAFF. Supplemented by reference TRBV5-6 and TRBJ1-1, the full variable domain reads DAGVTQSPTHLIKTRGQQVTLRCSPKSGHDTVSWYQQALGQGPQFIFQYYEEEERQRGNFPDRFSGHQFPNYSSELNVNALLLGDSALYLCASSEEIGVSEAFFGQGTRLTVV.

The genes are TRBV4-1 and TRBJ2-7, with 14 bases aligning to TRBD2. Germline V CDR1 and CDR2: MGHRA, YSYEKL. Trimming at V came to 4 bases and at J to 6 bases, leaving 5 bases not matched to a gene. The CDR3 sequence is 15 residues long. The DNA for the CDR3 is TGCGCCAGCAGCCGATTGGGACTAGCGGGAGTCGAGCAGTACTTC. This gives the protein CASSRLGLAGVEQYF.

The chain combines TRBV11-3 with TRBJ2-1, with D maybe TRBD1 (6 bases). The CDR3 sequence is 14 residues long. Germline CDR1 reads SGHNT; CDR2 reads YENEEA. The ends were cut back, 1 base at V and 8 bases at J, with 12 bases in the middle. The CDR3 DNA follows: TGTGCCAGCAGCTTAGGGTTACAGGGCGATGAGCAGTTCTTC. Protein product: CASSLGLQGDEQFF.

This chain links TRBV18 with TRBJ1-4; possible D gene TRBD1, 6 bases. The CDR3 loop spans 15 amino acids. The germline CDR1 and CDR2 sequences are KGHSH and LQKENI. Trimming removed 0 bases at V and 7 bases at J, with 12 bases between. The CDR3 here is CASSPPGGLGEKLFF. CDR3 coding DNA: TGTGCCAGCTCACCACCAGGGGGTCTCGGTGAAAAACTGTTTTTT. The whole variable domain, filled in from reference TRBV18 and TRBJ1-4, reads NAGVMQNPRHLVRRRGQEARLRCSPMKGHSHVYWYRQLPEEGLKFMVYLQKENIIDESGMPKERFSAEFPKEGPSILRIQQVVRGDSAAYFCASSPPGGLGEKLFFGSGTQLSVL.

For the CDR3, the DNA is TGCGCCAGCAGTGAGTGGGGGGACAGGGAGTCGGCCGAGCAGTACTTC. It codes for CASSEWGDRESAEQYF. The chain employs TRBV10-1 and TRBJ2-7, with 9 bases identical to TRBD1. CDR1 and CDR2 (germline): WNHNN, SYGVQD (reference sequence). Trimming cost V 1 base and J 6 bases; bases outside gene matches: 10. This CDR3 has 16 amino acids.

The CDR3 reads CASSLGLLLTDTQYF. The CDR3 coding sequence is TGTGCCAGCAGCTTAGGACTACTCCTCACAGATACGCAGTATTTT. The chain links TRBV5-8 to TRBJ2-3, with a possible D match to TRBD2 (6 bases). Germline V gene sequence: CDR1 SGHTS, CDR2 YDEGEE. The V end lost 2 bases, the J end lost 2 bases, and 12 bases lay between the germline ends. This CDR3 is 15 amino acids long.

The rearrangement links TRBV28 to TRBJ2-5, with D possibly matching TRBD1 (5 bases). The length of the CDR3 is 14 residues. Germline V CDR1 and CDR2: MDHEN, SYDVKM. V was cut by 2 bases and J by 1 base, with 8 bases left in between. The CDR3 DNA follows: TGTGCCAGCAGTTTAGGGGCTGTCCAAGAGACCCAGTACTTC. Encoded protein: CASSLGAVQETQYF.

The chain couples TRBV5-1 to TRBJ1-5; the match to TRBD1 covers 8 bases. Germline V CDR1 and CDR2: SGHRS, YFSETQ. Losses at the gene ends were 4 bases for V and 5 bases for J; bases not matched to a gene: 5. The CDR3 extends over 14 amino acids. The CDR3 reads CASSTGTGHQPQHF. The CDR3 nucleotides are TGCGCCAGCAGCACCGGGACAGGCCATCAGCCCCAGCATTTT.